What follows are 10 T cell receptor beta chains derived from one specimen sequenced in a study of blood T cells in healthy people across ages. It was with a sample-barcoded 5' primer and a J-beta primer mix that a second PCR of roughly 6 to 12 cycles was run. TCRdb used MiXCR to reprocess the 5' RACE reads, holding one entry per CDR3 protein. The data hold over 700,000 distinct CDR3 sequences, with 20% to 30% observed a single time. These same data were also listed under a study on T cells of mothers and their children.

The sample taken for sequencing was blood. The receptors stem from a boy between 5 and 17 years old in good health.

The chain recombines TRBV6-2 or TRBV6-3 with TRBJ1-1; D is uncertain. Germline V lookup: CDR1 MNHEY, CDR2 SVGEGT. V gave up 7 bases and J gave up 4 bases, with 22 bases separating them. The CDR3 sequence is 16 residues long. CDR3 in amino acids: CASIPTPARVVTEAFF. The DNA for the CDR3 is TGTGCCAGCATACCGACCCCCGCGAGGGTTGTCACTGAAGCTTTCTTT.

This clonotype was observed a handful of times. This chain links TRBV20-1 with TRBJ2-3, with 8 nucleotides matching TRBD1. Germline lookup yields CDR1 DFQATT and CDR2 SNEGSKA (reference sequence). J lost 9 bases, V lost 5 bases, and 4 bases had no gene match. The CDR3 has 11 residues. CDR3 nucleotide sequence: TGCAGTGCTTCACAGGGGGACACGCAGTATTTT. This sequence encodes CSASQGDTQYF.

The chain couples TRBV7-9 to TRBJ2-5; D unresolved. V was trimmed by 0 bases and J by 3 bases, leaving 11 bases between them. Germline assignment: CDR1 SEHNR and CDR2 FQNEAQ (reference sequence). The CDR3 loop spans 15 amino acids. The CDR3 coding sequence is TGTGCCAGCAGCTTAGCGGTGGGCGCAAAAGAGACCCAGTACTTC. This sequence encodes CASSLAVGAKETQYF.

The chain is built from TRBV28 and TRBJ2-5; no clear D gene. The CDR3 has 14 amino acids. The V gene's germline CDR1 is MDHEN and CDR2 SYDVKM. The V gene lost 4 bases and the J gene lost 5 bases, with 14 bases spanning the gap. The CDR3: CASSSAPVEETQYF. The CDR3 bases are TGTGCCAGCAGTTCCGCCCCCGTGGAGGAGACCCAGTACTTC.

Here the CDR3 reads CSVLGQKNEQYF. The CDR3 region has the DNA TGCAGCGTTTTGGGACAGAAAAACGAGCAGTACTTC. V is TRBV29-1 and J is TRBJ2-7; 7 nucleotides align to TRBD1. CDR1 is SQVTM, CDR2 ANQGSEA, per germline. V dropped 5 bases and J dropped 5; count of bases not matched to a gene: 6. This CDR3 region has 12 residues.

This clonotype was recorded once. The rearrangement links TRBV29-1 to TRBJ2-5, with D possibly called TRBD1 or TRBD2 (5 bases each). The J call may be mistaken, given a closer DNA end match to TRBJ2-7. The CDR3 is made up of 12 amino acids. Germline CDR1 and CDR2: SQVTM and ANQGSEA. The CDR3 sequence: CSSGTEGAEQYF. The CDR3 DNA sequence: TGCAGCAGTGGGACCGAAGGGGCCGAGCAGTACTTC.

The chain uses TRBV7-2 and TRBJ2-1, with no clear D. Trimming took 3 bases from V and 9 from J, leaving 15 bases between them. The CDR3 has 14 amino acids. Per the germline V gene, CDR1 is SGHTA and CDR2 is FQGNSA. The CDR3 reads CASSFTIASGEQFF. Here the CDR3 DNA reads TGTGCCAGCAGCTTCACCATAGCATCCGGTGAGCAGTTCTTC.

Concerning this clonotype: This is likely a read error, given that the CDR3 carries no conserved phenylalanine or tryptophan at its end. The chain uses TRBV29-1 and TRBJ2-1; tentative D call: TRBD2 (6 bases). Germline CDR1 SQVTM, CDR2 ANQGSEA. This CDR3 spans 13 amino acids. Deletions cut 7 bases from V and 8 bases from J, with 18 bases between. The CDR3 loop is CSARMGLAYEQFL. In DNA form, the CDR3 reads TGCAGCGCAAGAATGGGACTGGCCTATGAGCAGTTCCTC.

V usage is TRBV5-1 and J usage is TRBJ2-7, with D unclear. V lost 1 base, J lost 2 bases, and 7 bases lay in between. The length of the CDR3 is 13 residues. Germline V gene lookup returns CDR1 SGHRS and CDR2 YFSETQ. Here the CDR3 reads CASSLYTAYEQYF. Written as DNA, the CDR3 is TGCGCCAGCAGCTTGTATACAGCCTACGAGCAGTACTTC.

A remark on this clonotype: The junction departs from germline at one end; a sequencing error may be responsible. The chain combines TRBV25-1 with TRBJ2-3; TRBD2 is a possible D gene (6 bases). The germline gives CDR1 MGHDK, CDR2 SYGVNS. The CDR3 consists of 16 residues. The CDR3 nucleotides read TGTGCCAGTAGTGACGCTCGCGGGGTTTACACAGATACGCAGTATTTT. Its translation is CASSDARGVYTDTQYF.